The 7 T cell receptor beta chains listed next were all sequenced from one sample in a study of T cell responses to AZD1222 COVID-19 vaccine. Clones were sequenced by immunoSEQ multiplex PCR, and TCRdb holds only the in-frame ones, with some missing. The sample yields approximately 140,000 clones, about nine tenths seen once. The sample was peripheral blood, taken 28 days after the second AZD1222 dose. These receptors came from an adult who received the AZD1222 COVID-19 vaccine.

This clone was counted once. J is TRBJ1-1 and V is TRBV19; D remains unclear. Germline V gene data show CDR1 as LNHDA and CDR2 as SQIVND (reference sequence). The CDR3 totals 13 residues. Trimming cost V 9 bases and J 10 bases, with 21 bases left between them. CDR3 nucleotides: TGTGCCAGCGAACTTAGATCCGTGGGCGTAGCTTTCTTT. This encodes CASELRSVGVAFF.

The rearrangement links TRBV9 to TRBJ1-4; perhaps TRBD1 as D (5 bases). The germline V gene has CDR1 SGDLS and CDR2 YYNGEE. The CDR3 totals 17 residues. Between the trimmed V and J ends, which lost 0 bases and 7 bases, there was a span of 19 bases. CDR3: CASSVEESDMGLEKLFF. The CDR3, as DNA: TGTGCCAGCAGCGTAGAGGAATCGGACATGGGCCTTGAAAAACTGTTTTTT.

This sequence joins TRBV3-1 (or the pseudogene TRBV3-2) and TRBJ1-6; no clear D gene. CDR3 size: 15 residues. Trimming left V 1 base short and J 9 bases short, with 13 bases between. Germline V lookup: CDR1 LGHDT, CDR2 YNNKEL (reference sequence). CDR3 sequence reads: CASSQGTFEGSPLHF. CDR3 nucleotides: TGTGCCAGCAGCCAAGGGACGTTTGAGGGTTCACCCCTCCACTTT.

The J gene is TRBJ2-2, the V gene TRBV5-1; no clear D. Germline lookup yields CDR1 SGHRS and CDR2 YFSETQ. The CDR3 consists of 13 residues. Trimming took off 0 bases at V and 8 bases at J, with 8 bases between the two ends. The CDR3, as DNA: TGCGCCAGCAGCTTGGATACGGTTGGGGAGCTGTTTTTT. This codes for CASSLDTVGELFF.

The chain carries TRBV12-3 or TRBV12-4 and TRBJ2-5, with unresolved D. Trimming removed 3 bases at V and 5 bases at J, with 7 bases between. CDR3 length: 12 amino acids. The CDR3, as DNA: TGTGCCAGCAGTTTGAGCGTGGAGACCCAGTACTTC. Translating it yields CASSLSVETQYF.

This clone appeared once. CDR3 in amino acids: CASSQILDSPLHF. The CDR3 DNA sequence: TGTGCCAGCAGCCAGATCCTCGATTCACCCCTCCACTTT. The rearrangement joins TRBV3-1 (or the pseudogene TRBV3-2) to TRBJ1-6; D is undetermined. The V end was cut by 3 bases, the J end by 8 bases, with 8 bases between. Germline V lookup: CDR1 LGHDT, CDR2 YNNKEL (reference sequence). CDR3 length: 13 residues.

This clone showed up just once. CDR3 coding DNA: TGCGCCAGCAGCCCGGGACAGGGGGCGACGGGCACTGAAGCTTTCTTT. This translates into CASSPGQGATGTEAFF. This sequence joins TRBV4-1 and TRBJ1-1; 12 bases are a match to TRBD1. V trimming: 4 bases; J trimming: 4 bases; junction bases outside the gene matches: 7. There are 16 residues in the CDR3. From germline, CDR1 is MGHRA and CDR2 YSYEKL.